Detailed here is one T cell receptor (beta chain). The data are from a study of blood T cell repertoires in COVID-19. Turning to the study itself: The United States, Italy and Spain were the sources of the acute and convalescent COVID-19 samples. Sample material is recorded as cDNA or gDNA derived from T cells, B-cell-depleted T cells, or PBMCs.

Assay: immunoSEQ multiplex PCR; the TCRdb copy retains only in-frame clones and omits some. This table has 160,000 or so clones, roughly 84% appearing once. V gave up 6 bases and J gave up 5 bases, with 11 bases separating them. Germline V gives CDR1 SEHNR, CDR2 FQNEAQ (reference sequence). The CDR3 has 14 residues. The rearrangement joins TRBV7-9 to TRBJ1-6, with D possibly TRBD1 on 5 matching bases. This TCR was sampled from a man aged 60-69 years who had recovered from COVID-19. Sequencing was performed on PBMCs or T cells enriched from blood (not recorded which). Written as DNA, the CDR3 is TGTGCCAGCAGAGCGGGACCGGATAATTCACCCCTCCACTTT. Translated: CASRAGPDNSPLHF.